The clone carrying this T cell receptor (beta chain) has ten or more counts. The sample is drawn from a study of regulatory T cells in long-lasting Graves disease. The V end lost 7 bases, the J end lost 4 bases, and 10 bases lay between the germline ends. Germline CDR1 and CDR2: MNHNS and SASEGT. The CDR3 consists of 13 residues. Documented time point: newly diagnosed GD, antithyroid drugs for less than 3 months. Isolated PBMC RNA provided the starting material for the TCR library. CDR3-region Arm-PCR and iRepertoire HTBI primers produced the TCR beta libraries. TCRdb passed the multiplex PCR reads through MiXCR, listing each CDR3 protein once. Here the sample spans 500,000 or so distinct CDR3 sequences, about 14% being singletons. This sample was shared with a second study, whose subject was T cells in Graves' hyperthyroidism and ophthalmopathy. As that study records: Among the patients, aged 18 to 65, hyperthyroidism was newly diagnosed and had lasted under 2 months. The study excluded patients with uncontrolled infection, other autoimmune disease, pregnancy or lactation. The study based diagnoses on clinical symptoms, serum thyroxine and TRAb, thyroid ultrasound and orbital computed tomography. Ophthalmopathy could be told apart from stable hyperthyroidism with a 13 V-J model.

The input for sequencing was peripheral blood mononuclear cells (PBMCs), taken at new diagnosis, from a patient treated with antithyroid drugs. The rearrangement joins TRBV6-1 to TRBJ1-4, with D possibly TRBD1 on 5 matching bases. The sequence derives from a woman between 50 and 59 years old with Graves disease. The CDR3 protein is CASTGTLNEKLFF. CDR3 DNA: TGTGCCAGCACCGGGACCCTTAATGAAAAACTGTTTTTT.